This T cell receptor (beta chain) was recorded in a study of identical twins (dated by TCRdb to about 2016). Looking at the study overall: To test whether fetal clonotypes persist, the study used deep sequencing on TCR alpha and beta repertoires from monozygotic twins, unrelated adults of various ages, and cord blood. To rule out contamination, the twin experiments were replicated at different times with different library preparation protocols. Overall study results and their limits: Compared with coincidental sharing between unrelated individuals, out-of-frame TCR alpha sequences shared between twins had an excess of sequences with low generation probability. Abundant cord blood beta clonotypes had fewer insertions, young adult naive repertoires showed a similar but weaker trend, and memory repertoires showed no such trend. Because the same donors could not be followed over many years, the conclusions depended on cross-sectional statistical analysis. Invariant T cells such as MAIT and iNKT could partly confound zero-insertion analyses, though diverse VJ usage argued against this for most clonotypes. In monozygotic twins, recombination models systematically underestimated out-of-frame TCR alpha sharing, but the models matched the sharing seen between unrelated individuals. In beta out-of-frame sequences, excess twin sharing was weaker, because having fewer shared sequences lowered the signal-to-noise ratio.

Library preparation employed 5' RACE. The sequencer listed for this sample is Illumina HiSeq 2000. Template switching added a universal primer binding site, and the final cDNA carried a unique molecular identifier that allowed TCR cDNA molecules to be counted accurately. Specific primers in the conserved constant-segment region were used to synthesize first-strand cDNA for TCR alpha and beta chains. To control for contamination, each cDNA library was double barcoded with a SMART-Mk sample barcode plus Illumina barcodes. Two successive PCR steps introduced TruSeq adapter sequences along with Illumina sample barcodes. TCR alpha and beta cDNA libraries were sequenced on the Illumina HiSeq platform with custom primers. As for the original processing: MiGEC was used to process raw reads and extract unique molecular identifiers, and MiXCR was used to find CDR3 positions. Recombination models were inferred per individual with the repgenHMM and IGoR tools using an EM algorithm. The analysis of shared clonotypes was done with the tcR package in R, with sharing normalized by the product of cloneset sizes. To study raw recombination without the effects of thymic and clonal selection, out-of-frame nonproductive sequences were analyzed. The public reads were run again by TCRdb, first through fastp at Q25 and then through MiXCR, and only productive beta chains were kept. Each record represents a unique CDR3 protein, reported with the most common genes and DNA among its rows. These V and J calls are TCRdb output, not the study's own analysis. The sample has more than 350,000 distinct CDR3 sequences on record, roughly 9% of them singletons. Around 8.6% of the sample goes to the ten largest clones.

All donors were healthy Caucasians. The study also sequenced three unrelated non-twin adults: a male aged 18 to 30, a male aged 50 to 59 and a female aged 50 to 59. Miltenyi CD45RO+ enrichment and human naive T-cell isolation kits were used to isolate memory (CD45RO+) and naive T cells from PBMC. From the cysteine up to the phenylalanine, the CDR3 has a length of 19 residues. Left in the record is the CDR3 DNA by itself, 57 bases read in frame from the first base. For this chain, trimming is 4 bases at the V end and 4 bases at the J end, and the number of junction bases without a gene match is 15. The CDR1 and CDR2 encoded by the germline V gene (reference sequence) are DFQATT and SNEGSKA. This clonotype was detected ten times or more. The target of this receptor is not known. Per-nucleotide qualities are absent, and no much larger clonotype sits a single base away.

Sample: naive T cells sorted from blood. Read against the paper, the sample's cell subset or site label means: cells isolated with a human naive T-cell isolation kit. The sequence was collected from a woman in her fifties or sixties in good health. Here the chain combines TRBV20-1 and TRBJ2-3; 15 central nucleotides agree with TRBD2. The nucleotide sequence reads TGCAGTGCTAATAGCAGGACTAGCGGGAGGGCCATGCATCCAGATACGCAGTATTTT. This is translated as CSANSRTSGRAMHPDTQYF.